Each of the 32 T cell receptor beta chains below was sequenced from the same sample in a study of beta chain features in type 1 diabetes. The entirety of the isolated RNA underwent reverse transcription, so expressed TCRB transcripts were sequenced. TCRdb's table, derived via immunoSEQ multiplex PCR, lists solely in-frame clones and lacks some. The data hold approximately 150,000 clones, with approximately 10% observed a single time. The sequenced sample consisted of central memory CD4+ T cells from blood. The source is a woman in her thirties or forties in good health.

This chain links TRBV6-1 with TRBJ2-2; 8 bases fit TRBD2. The CDR3 runs to 16 residues. Germline values: CDR1 MNHNS, CDR2 SASEGT. The V and J ends lost 2 bases and 4 bases, in that order; junction bases with no gene match: 6. CDR3 DNA sequence: TGTGCCAGCAGTGAATTAAGCGGGGGAGTCACCGGGGAGCTGTTTTTT. Its protein product is CASSELSGGVTGELFF.

The rearrangement joins TRBV6-5 to TRBJ2-5, with D tentatively TRBD1 (6 bases). The CDR3 is made up of 14 amino acids. V lost 2 bases and J 2 bases, leaving 9 bases between the germline ends. Germline CDR1 reads MNHEY; CDR2 reads SVGAGI. The CDR3, as DNA: TGTGCCAGCAGTTACGGGACACTTCAAGAGACCCAGTACTTC. It encodes CASSYGTLQETQYF.

This chain connects TRBV11-2 to TRBJ2-5, with 7 bases identical to TRBD1. Germline lookup yields CDR1 SGHAT and CDR2 FQNNGV. The V gene end was trimmed by 6 bases and the J gene end by 2 bases; junction bases not matched to a gene: 9. This CDR3 has 15 residues. The CDR3 region is CASSRIGTEQETQYF. The CDR3 coding sequence is TGTGCCAGCAGTCGTATAGGGACAGAACAAGAGACCCAGTACTTC.

This rearrangement joins TRBV18 to TRBJ1-1; D is uncertain. V was shortened by 4 bases and J by 0 bases, with 6 bases between the two germline ends. The V gene's germline CDR1 is KGHSH and CDR2 LQKENI. The CDR3 is 13 amino acids. CDR3 bases: TGTGCCAGCTCACTTCCTATGAACACTGAAGCTTTCTTT. It codes for CASSLPMNTEAFF.

This clone has more than one count but fewer than ten. The chain is built from TRBV4-3 and TRBJ2-7, with TRBD2 matching over 7 bases. Germline V gene lookup returns CDR1 LGHNA and CDR2 YSLEER. This CDR3 is built from 17 residues. Trimming removed 0 bases from V and 0 bases from J; junction bases left unmatched: 8. CDR3 nucleotides: TGCGCCAGCAGCCAAGATGCAGCGGGGCCCGTCTCCTACGAGCAGTACTTC. Translated, it gives CASSQDAAGPVSYEQYF.

At least ten counts were recorded for this clone. Written as DNA, the CDR3 is TGTGCCAGCAGCTTGGACGCCCGCGGGGGAGGGAATGAGCAGTTCTTC. This gives the protein CASSLDARGGGNEQFF. The V and J genes are TRBV5-4 and TRBJ2-1, with 7 positions matching TRBD2. The germline CDR1 and CDR2 sequences are SGHNT and YYREEE (reference sequence). V was pared by 0 bases and J by 7 bases, with 10 bases of the junction left unmatched. The CDR3 extends over 16 amino acids.

This clone came up a few times. The V call is TRBV4-1, the J call TRBJ1-1; tentative D call: TRBD1 (6 bases). The CDR3 extends over 12 amino acids. Germline V gene lookup returns CDR1 MGHRA and CDR2 YSYEKL. V lost 8 bases, J lost 5 bases, and 12 bases lay in between. CDR3 loop: CASVNQGTEAFF. For the CDR3, the DNA is TGCGCCAGCGTTAACCAGGGGACTGAAGCTTTCTTT.

The chain carries TRBV6-1 and TRBJ2-7; no clear D. The germline V gene has CDR1 MNHNS and CDR2 SASEGT. Trimming cost V 7 bases and J 2 bases, with 15 bases left between them. This CDR3 has 14 amino acids. As DNA, the CDR3 is TGTGCCAGCACCCTAGGCGGTATCCCCTACGAGCAGTACTTC. It is translated as CASTLGGIPYEQYF.

This chain links TRBV6-6 with TRBJ2-7; perhaps TRBD1 as D (6 bases). V lost 6 bases and J 1 base, leaving 16 bases between the germline ends. Looked up from germline, CDR1 is MNHNY and CDR2 is SVGAGI (reference sequence). This CDR3 has 15 amino acids. CDR3 in amino acids: CASSPTLDRSYEQYF. CDR3 DNA sequence: TGTGCCAGCAGCCCCACCTTGGACAGATCCTACGAGCAGTACTTC.

Written as DNA, the CDR3 is TGTGCCAGCAGTGAAGGACTAGGCAACACCGGGGAGCTGTTTTTT. Translating it yields CASSEGLGNTGELFF. V gene TRBV25-1 combines with J gene TRBJ2-2; 7 bases map to TRBD2. Trimming took 2 bases from V and 2 from J; bases not matched to a gene: 2. The CDR3 has 15 amino acids. Germline assignment: CDR1 MGHDK and CDR2 SYGVNS.

This clone has just a few counts. This chain uses TRBV7-2 with TRBJ1-6, with 9 bases matching TRBD1. CDR1 SGHTA and CDR2 FQGNSA come from the germline V gene. CDR3 length: 15 amino acids. The V and J ends lost 5 bases and 4 bases, in that order; junction bases with no gene match: 3. The chain's CDR3 is CASSEGTGYNSPLHF. CDR3 sequence (DNA): TGTGCCAGCAGCGAGGGGACAGGGTATAATTCACCCCTCCACTTT. Full variable domain (outside the CDR3, taken from reference TRBV7-2 and TRBJ1-6): GAGVSQSPSNKVTEKGKDVELRCDPISGHTALYWYRQSLGQGLEFLIYFQGNSAPDKSGLPSDRFSAERTGGSVSTLTIQRTQQEDSAVYLCASSEGTGYNSPLHFGNGTRLTVT.

The rearrangement links TRBV6-1 to TRBJ2-3; tentatively, D is TRBD1 (6 bases). The CDR3 is 15 amino acids. Trimming cost V 5 bases and J 4 bases, with 16 bases left between them. Germline loops: CDR1 MNHNS, CDR2 SASEGT. The CDR3 is CASSPDSPRADTQYF. DNA for the CDR3: TGTGCCAGCAGTCCGGACAGTCCTCGGGCAGATACGCAGTATTTT.

This clone showed up just a few times. The chain links TRBV5-4 to TRBJ2-2, with 7 nucleotides matching TRBD1. V lost 0 bases, J lost 5 bases, and 4 bases stayed unmatched. CDR3 length: 15 residues. CDR1 and CDR2 (germline): SGHNT, YYREEE (reference sequence). CDR3 coding DNA: TGTGCCAGCAGCTTGGACAGGGGAAGGACCGGGGAGCTGTTTTTT. As protein: CASSLDRGRTGELFF. The full variable domain, completed using reference TRBV5-4 and TRBJ2-2, is ETGVTQSPTHLIKTRGQQVTLRCSSQSGHNTVSWYQQALGQGPQFIFQYYREEENGRGNFPPRFSGLQFPNYSSELNVNALELDDSALYLCASSLDRGRTGELFFGEGSRLTVL.

The chain joins TRBV6-1 to TRBJ2-1; no clear D gene. The CDR3 loop spans 12 amino acids. CDR1 is MNHNS and CDR2 is SASEGT in the germline V gene. Trimming pared 3 bases from V and 6 bases from J, leaving 6 bases between. CDR3 DNA sequence: TGTGCCAGCAGTGACCAGTCCAATGAGCAGTTCTTC. The encoded protein is CASSDQSNEQFF.

Note on this clone: At the DNA level, this CDR3 is encoded by other sequences in the same sample as well. The V and J genes are TRBV5-1 and TRBJ2-5, with D possibly being TRBD1 (5 bases). The CDR3 is 15 amino acids. V was shortened by 2 bases and J by 3 bases, with 14 bases between the two germline ends. Looked up from germline, CDR1 is SGHRS and CDR2 is YFSETQ. The chain's CDR3 is CASSLGAGFEETQYF. CDR3 sequence (DNA): TGCGCCAGCAGCTTAGGGGCAGGGTTTGAAGAGACCCAGTACTTC.

The sample holds a few counts of this clone. The genes are TRBV7-2 and TRBJ2-3; D is uncertain. The CDR3 consists of 15 residues. V dropped 0 bases and J dropped 7 bases, with 14 bases sitting between them. CDR1 and CDR2 (germline): SGHTA, FQGNSA. The CDR3 bases are TGTGCCAGCAGCTTAGCTAGAGGAGCTTCTTATACGCAGTATTTT. This gives the protein CASSLARGASYTQYF.

This clone was seen only a few times. V is TRBV7-8 and J is TRBJ2-7, with 9 bases that match TRBD1. J gave up 11 bases and V 5 bases, and 10 bases lay outside the gene matches. The CDR3 covers 13 residues. Germline V gene sequence: CDR1 SGHVS, CDR2 FQNEAQ. This CDR3 is CASSPQGQGLKYF. In DNA form, the CDR3 reads TGTGCCAGCAGCCCTCAGGGACAGGGTCTTAAGTACTTC.

This chain joins TRBV6-5 and TRBJ1-6; 7 bases align to TRBD1. The germline CDR1 and CDR2 sequences are MNHEY and SVGAGI. The junction had 3 bases not matched to a gene; V was cut back by 7 bases and J by 0 bases. This CDR3 region has 15 residues. The CDR3: CASNRDSSYNSPLHF. CDR3 DNA sequence: TGTGCCAGCAACCGGGACAGCTCCTATAATTCACCCCTCCACTTT.

This clone has ten or more counts. The rearrangement joins TRBV5-1 to TRBJ1-1; 9 bases map to TRBD1. The CDR3 runs to 14 residues. The ends lost 2 bases at V and 1 base at J; junction bases unmatched: 0. Looked up from germline, CDR1 is SGHRS and CDR2 is YFSETQ. For the CDR3, the DNA is TGCGCCAGCAGCTTACAGGGGGCGAACACTGAAGCTTTCTTT. It is translated as CASSLQGANTEAFF.

The sample holds a few counts of this clone. The chain links TRBV5-1 to TRBJ1-1; TRBD1 matches 10 bases. CDR1 and CDR2 (germline): SGHRS, YFSETQ. The ends lost 0 bases at V and 7 bases at J; junction bases unmatched: 9. This CDR3 has 16 residues. The CDR3 nucleotides are TGCGCCAGCAGCTTGGGATTGGCGACAGGGGGCGGTGAAGCTTTCTTT. Translating it yields CASSLGLATGGGEAFF.

The chain links TRBV27 to TRBJ1-4; D call uncertain. The V and J ends lost 5 bases and 5 bases respectively, with 15 bases between them. This CDR3 is built from 15 residues. Germline V CDR1 and CDR2: MNHEY, SMNVEV (reference sequence). CDR3 bases: TGTGCCAGCAGTATGCTCGGCACAGCAAATGAAAAACTGTTTTTT. It is translated as CASSMLGTANEKLFF.

This clone was detected a few times. This rearrangement joins TRBV19 to TRBJ2-1, with TRBD2 matching over 12 bases. The V and J ends lost 3 bases and 0 bases, in that order; junction bases with no gene match: 12. The germline V gene encodes CDR1 LNHDA and CDR2 SQIVND (reference sequence). The CDR3 consists of 20 residues. CDR3 residues: CASSIYRLSSGGASYNEQFF. The CDR3 bases are TGTGCCAGTAGTATTTATCGTTTGTCTAGCGGGGGGGCCTCCTACAATGAGCAGTTCTTC.

This rearrangement joins TRBV18 to TRBJ2-1; 7 nucleotides match TRBD2. CDR1 KGHSH and CDR2 LQKENI come from the germline V gene. The J segment lost 8 bases and the V segment lost 4 bases, leaving 14 bases of the junction unmatched. This CDR3 contains 16 residues. The DNA of the CDR3 is TGTGCCAGCTCACGTTATCGGGGGGAAGGATTCGATGAGCAGTTCTTC. Its protein product is CASSRYRGEGFDEQFF.

This clone was counted a few times. J is TRBJ2-7 and V is TRBV4-3, with D possibly being TRBD1 (5 bases). This CDR3 is 16 amino acids long. Trimming cost V 1 base and J 0 bases, with 13 bases left between them. Germline V CDR1 and CDR2: LGHNA, YSLEER. The CDR3 here is CASSQGRQQSSYEQYF. CDR3 nucleotide sequence: TGCGCCAGCAGCCAAGGAAGACAGCAGAGCTCCTACGAGCAGTACTTC.

The genes are TRBV7-2 and TRBJ2-3, with 8 bases aligning to TRBD2. Germline CDR1 is SGHTA and CDR2 is FQGNSA. Losses at the gene ends were 1 base for V and 4 bases for J; bases not matched to a gene: 4. The CDR3 is 15 residues long. The DNA for the CDR3 is TGTGCCAGCAGCTTAGTGGCGGGGGGATCAGATACGCAGTATTTT. Translation gives CASSLVAGGSDTQYF.

This clone was observed a few times. The V gene is TRBV9, the J gene TRBJ2-5, with 13 bases fitting TRBD2. This CDR3 is built from 16 residues. Germline V CDR1 and CDR2: SGDLS, YYNGEE. V dropped 4 bases and J dropped 4; count of bases not matched to a gene: 7. For the CDR3, the DNA is TGTGCCAGCAGCACTTCAGGACTAGCGGGGGTAGAGACCCAGTACTTC. Residues: CASSTSGLAGVETQYF.

The chain uses TRBV7-2 and TRBJ2-7, with 12 bases aligning to TRBD2. This CDR3 is 15 amino acids long. Trimming at V came to 3 bases and at J to 3 bases, leaving 3 bases not matched to a gene. Germline V gene data show CDR1 as SGHTA and CDR2 as FQGNSA. CDR3 loop: CASSFGTSGFYEQYF. The CDR3, as DNA: TGTGCCAGCAGCTTCGGGACTAGCGGGTTCTACGAGCAGTACTTC.

This clone was detected a few times. The gene calls are TRBV15 and TRBJ2-5; possibly TRBD2 for D (5 bases). The CDR3 runs 13 residues. V dropped 0 bases and J dropped 10 bases, with 12 bases sitting between them. Germline loops: CDR1 LNHNV, CDR2 YYDKDF (reference sequence). CDR3 residues: CATSREPSRDQYF. CDR3 coding DNA: TGTGCCACCAGCAGAGAGCCTTCGAGGGACCAGTACTTC. The full variable domain, its missing parts supplied by reference TRBV15 and TRBJ2-5, is DAMVIQNPRYQVTQFGKPVTLSCSQTLNHNVMYWYQQKSSQAPKLLFHYYDKDFNNEADTPDNFQSRRPNTSFCFLDIRSPGLGDTAMYLCATSREPSRDQYFGPGTRLLVL.

This clone was counted between two and nine times. This chain connects TRBV27 to TRBJ2-2; 10 nucleotides align to TRBD2. The junction had 2 bases not matched to a gene; V was cut back by 3 bases and J by 4 bases. This CDR3 region has 15 residues. The germline CDR1 and CDR2 sequences are MNHEY and SMNVEV (reference sequence). Here the CDR3 reads CASSFLAGATGELFF. CDR3 in DNA: TGTGCCAGCAGTTTTCTAGCGGGGGCCACCGGGGAGCTGTTTTTT.

Only a few counts were recorded for this clone. The CDR3 sequence is CASSLAVKGNSGPSRDTQYF. In DNA, the CDR3 is TGTGCCAGCAGCTTAGCAGTGAAAGGGAATAGCGGGCCGTCGAGAGATACGCAGTATTTT. This chain uses TRBV7-2 with TRBJ2-3; the match to TRBD2 covers 7 bases. Germline V gives CDR1 SGHTA, CDR2 FQGNSA. The J segment lost 5 bases and the V segment lost 0 bases, leaving 20 bases of the junction unmatched. This CDR3 is built from 20 residues. Full variable domain (missing parts from reference TRBV7-2 and TRBJ2-3): GAGVSQSPSNKVTEKGKDVELRCDPISGHTALYWYRQSLGQGLEFLIYFQGNSAPDKSGLPSDRFSAERTGGSVSTLTIQRTQQEDSAVYLCASSLAVKGNSGPSRDTQYFGPGTRLTVL.

The chain links TRBV2 to TRBJ2-4, with D perhaps matching TRBD2 (5 bases). V lost 7 bases, J lost 5 bases, and 15 bases lay in between. The germline V gene has CDR1 SNHLY and CDR2 FYNNEI. The CDR3 length is 14 residues. The CDR3 sequence: CASNLDFPQNIQYF. The CDR3 DNA reads TGTGCCAGCAACTTGGACTTCCCGCAAAACATTCAGTACTTC.

V is TRBV5-4 and J is TRBJ1-2; 10 bases align to TRBD1. The V gene's germline CDR1 is SGHNT and CDR2 YYREEE (reference sequence). The CDR3 sequence is 17 residues long. V lost 0 bases and J lost 7; bases outside the gene matches: 12. The chain's CDR3 is CASSLEGQGTFFGGYTF. The CDR3 DNA sequence: TGTGCCAGCAGCTTGGAGGGACAGGGGACATTTTTCGGTGGCTACACCTTC.